This T cell receptor beta chain was documented in a study of quantifying T cell responses using KT2 cells. Study at large: Reverse transcription used primers in the TCR alpha and beta constant regions. The second PCR ran as a qPCR until a predetermined fluorescence threshold was reached. The T4 ligation step was estimated to exceed 8% efficiency under optimum conditions.

KT2 cells were mixed with fixed PBMC numbers at varying ratios. A single-stranded UMI oligo with SP2 sequence was ligated to cDNA 3' ends. First-round PCR used 4 cycles and beta primers RC1.1 and RC1.2 covering TRBC1 and TRBC2. TCRdb analysed the UMI-ligation and nested PCR reads with MiXCR anew, one entry per CDR3 protein. The sample comprises over 35,000 distinct CDR3 sequences, over 15% of which are singletons, and 43% rests with the top ten. CDR1 and CDR2 from the germline V gene are SGHVS and FQNEAQ. The V and J ends lost 2 bases and 4 bases, in that order; junction bases with no gene match: 11. This CDR3 region has 17 residues.

Sequenced sample: PBMCs spiked with cells of the T cell clone KT2. This TCR was recovered from a human donor. The chain employs TRBV7-8 and TRBJ2-1, with 7 bases fitting TRBD2. CDR3 DNA: TGTGCCAGCAGCTTATGGGGGGGTAGCGCGCAATACAATGAGCAGTTCTTC. Translating gives CASSLWGGSAQYNEQFF.